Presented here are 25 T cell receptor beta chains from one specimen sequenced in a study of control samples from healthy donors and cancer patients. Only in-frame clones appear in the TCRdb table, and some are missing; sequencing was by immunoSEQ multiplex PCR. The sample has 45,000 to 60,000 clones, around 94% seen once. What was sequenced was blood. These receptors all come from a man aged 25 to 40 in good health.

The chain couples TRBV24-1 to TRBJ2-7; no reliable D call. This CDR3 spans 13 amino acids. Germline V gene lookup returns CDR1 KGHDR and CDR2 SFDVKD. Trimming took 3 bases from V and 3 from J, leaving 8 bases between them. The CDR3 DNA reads TGTGCCACCAGTGATCGTGTGGGCTACGAGCAGTACTTC. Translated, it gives CATSDRVGYEQYF.

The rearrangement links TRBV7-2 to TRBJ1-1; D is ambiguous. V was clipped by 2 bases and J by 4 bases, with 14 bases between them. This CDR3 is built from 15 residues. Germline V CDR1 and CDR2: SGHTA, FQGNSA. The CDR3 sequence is CASSLPILTGTEAFF. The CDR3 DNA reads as TGTGCCAGCAGCTTACCGATTTTAACGGGCACTGAAGCTTTCTTT.

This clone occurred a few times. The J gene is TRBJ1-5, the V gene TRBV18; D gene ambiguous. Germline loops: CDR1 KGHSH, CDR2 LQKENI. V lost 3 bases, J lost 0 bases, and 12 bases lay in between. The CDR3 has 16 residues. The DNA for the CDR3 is TGTGCCAGCTCACCTTCTTGGGAGGATAGCAATCAGCCCCAGCATTTT. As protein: CASSPSWEDSNQPQHF.

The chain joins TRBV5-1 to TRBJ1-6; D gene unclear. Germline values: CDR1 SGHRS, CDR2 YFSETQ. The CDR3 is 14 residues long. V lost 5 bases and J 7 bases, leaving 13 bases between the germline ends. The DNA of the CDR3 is TGCGCCAGCAGACTTGACCTCGGGAATTCACCCCTCCACTTT. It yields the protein CASRLDLGNSPLHF.

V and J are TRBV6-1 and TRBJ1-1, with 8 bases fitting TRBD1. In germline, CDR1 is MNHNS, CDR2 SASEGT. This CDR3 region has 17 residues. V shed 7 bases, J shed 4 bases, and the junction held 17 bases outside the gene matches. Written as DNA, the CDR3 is TGTGCCAGCATTGACCAGGGGGCCGGACTTCTAGGCACTGAAGCTTTCTTT. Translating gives CASIDQGAGLLGTEAFF.

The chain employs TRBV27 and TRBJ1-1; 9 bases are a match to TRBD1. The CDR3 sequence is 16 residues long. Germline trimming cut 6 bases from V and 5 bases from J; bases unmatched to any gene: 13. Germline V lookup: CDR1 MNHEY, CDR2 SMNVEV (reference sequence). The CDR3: CASRRTGGGSRTEAFF. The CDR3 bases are TGTGCCAGCAGGCGCACAGGGGGCGGTTCGAGAACTGAAGCTTTCTTT.

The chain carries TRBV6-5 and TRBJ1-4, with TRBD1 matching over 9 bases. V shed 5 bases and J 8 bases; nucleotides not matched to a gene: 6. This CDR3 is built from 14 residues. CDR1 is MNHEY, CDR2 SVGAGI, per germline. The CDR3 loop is CASSRTGVREKLFF. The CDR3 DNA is TGTGCCAGCAGTCGGACAGGGGTGCGGGAAAAACTGTTTTTT.

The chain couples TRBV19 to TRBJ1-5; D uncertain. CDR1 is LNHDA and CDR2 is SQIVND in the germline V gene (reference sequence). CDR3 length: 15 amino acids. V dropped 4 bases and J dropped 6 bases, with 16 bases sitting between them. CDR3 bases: TGTGCCAGTAGTAGTGGACGTGGTCTCGGTCAGCCCCAGCATTTT. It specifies CASSSGRGLGQPQHF.

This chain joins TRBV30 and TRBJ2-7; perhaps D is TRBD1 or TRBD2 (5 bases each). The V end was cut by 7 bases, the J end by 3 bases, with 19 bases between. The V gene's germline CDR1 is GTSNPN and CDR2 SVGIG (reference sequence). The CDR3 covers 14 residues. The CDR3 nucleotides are TGTGCCTCCGCCGGGACCGCTCAGCGCTACGAGCAGTACTTC. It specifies CASAGTAQRYEQYF.

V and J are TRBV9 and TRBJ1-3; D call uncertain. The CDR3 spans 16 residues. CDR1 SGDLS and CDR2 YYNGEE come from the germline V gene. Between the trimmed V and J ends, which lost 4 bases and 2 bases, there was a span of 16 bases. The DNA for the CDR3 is TGTGCCAGCAGCTCCCGGGGAGGCCTCACTGGAAACACCATATATTTT. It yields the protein CASSSRGGLTGNTIYF.

CDR3 amino acids: CASSVPGQSTAQYF. The CDR3 DNA follows: TGTGCCAGCAGCGTACCGGGACAATCAACCGCCCAGTACTTC. The gene calls are TRBV11-1 and TRBJ2-5, with D tentatively TRBD1 (6 bases). CDR3 size: 14 residues. Per germline, CDR1 SGHAT and CDR2 FQDESV (reference sequence). V was cut by 5 bases and J by 9 bases, with 19 bases left in between.

CDR3 nucleotide sequence: TGTGCCAGCAGTTACTCGGGACAGGGGAACACTGAAGCTTTCTTT. This sequence encodes CASSYSGQGNTEAFF. The chain recombines TRBV6-6 with TRBJ1-1; TRBD1 matches at 9 bases. The germline gives CDR1 MNHNY, CDR2 SVGAGI (reference sequence). The CDR3 has 15 residues. The junction had 0 bases not matched to a gene; V was cut back by 0 bases and J by 1 base.

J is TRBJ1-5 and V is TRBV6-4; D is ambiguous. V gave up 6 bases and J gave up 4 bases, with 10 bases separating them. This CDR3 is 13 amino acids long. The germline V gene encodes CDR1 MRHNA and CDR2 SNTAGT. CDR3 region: CASSSELNQPQHF. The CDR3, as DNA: TGTGCCAGCAGCTCCGAATTAAATCAGCCCCAGCATTTT.

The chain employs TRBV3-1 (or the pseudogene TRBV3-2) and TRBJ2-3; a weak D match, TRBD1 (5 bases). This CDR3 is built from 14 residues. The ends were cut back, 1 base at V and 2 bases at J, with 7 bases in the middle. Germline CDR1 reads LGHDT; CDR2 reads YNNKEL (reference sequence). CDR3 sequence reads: CASSQGQFTDTQYF. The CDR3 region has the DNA TGTGCCAGCAGCCAAGGACAGTTCACAGATACGCAGTATTTT.

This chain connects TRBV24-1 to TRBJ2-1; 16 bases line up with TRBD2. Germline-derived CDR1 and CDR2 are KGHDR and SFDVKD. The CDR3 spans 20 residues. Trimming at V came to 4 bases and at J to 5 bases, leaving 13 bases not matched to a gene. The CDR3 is CATSEGGTSGRAGINNEQFF. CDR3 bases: TGTGCCACCAGTGAGGGTGGGACTAGCGGGAGGGCCGGTATAAACAATGAGCAGTTCTTC.

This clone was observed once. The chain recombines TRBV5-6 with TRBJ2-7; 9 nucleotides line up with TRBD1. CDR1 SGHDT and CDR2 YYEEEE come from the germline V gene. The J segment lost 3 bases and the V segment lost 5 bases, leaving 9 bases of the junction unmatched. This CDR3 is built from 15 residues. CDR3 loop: CASSQAGQGFYEQYF. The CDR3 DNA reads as TGTGCCAGCAGTCAGGCAGGACAGGGGTTCTACGAGCAGTACTTC.

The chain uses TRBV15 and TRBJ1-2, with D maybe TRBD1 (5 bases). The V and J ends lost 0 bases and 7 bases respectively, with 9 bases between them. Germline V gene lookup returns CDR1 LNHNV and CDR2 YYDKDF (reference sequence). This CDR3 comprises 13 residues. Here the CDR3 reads CATSRDEQAGYTF. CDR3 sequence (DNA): TGTGCCACCAGCAGAGATGAACAGGCTGGCTACACCTTC.

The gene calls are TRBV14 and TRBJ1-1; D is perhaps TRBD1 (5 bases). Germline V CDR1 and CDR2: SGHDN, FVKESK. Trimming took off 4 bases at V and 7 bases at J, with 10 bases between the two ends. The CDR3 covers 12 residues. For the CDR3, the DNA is TGTGCCAGCAGCCCTGGGGGGGGTGAAGCTTTCTTT. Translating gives CASSPGGGEAFF.

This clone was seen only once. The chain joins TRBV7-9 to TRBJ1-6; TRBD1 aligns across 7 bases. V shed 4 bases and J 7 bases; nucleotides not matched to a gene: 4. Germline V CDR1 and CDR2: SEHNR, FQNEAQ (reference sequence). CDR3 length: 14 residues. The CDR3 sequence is CASSSTGMNSPLHF. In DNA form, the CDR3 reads TGTGCCAGCAGCTCGACAGGGATGAATTCACCCCTCCACTTT.

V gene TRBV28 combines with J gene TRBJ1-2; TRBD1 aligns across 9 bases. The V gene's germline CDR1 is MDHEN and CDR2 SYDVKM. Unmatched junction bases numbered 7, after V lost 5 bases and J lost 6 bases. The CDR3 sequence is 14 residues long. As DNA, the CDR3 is TGTGCCAGCAGTCCACAGGGGGCAATAGATGGCTACACCTTC. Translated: CASSPQGAIDGYTF.

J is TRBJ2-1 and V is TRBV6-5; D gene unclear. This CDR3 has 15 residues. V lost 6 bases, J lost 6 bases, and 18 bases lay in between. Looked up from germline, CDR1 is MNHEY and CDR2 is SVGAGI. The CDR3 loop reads CASSHPLQRGNEQFF. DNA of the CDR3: TGTGCCAGCAGCCACCCCCTCCAGCGTGGCAATGAGCAGTTCTTC.

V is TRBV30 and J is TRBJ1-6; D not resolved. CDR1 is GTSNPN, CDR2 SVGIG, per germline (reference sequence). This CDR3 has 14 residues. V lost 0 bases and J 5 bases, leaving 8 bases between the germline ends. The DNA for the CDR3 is TGTGCCTGGAGTGTTGGTCGGGATAATTCACCCCTCCACTTT. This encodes CAWSVGRDNSPLHF.

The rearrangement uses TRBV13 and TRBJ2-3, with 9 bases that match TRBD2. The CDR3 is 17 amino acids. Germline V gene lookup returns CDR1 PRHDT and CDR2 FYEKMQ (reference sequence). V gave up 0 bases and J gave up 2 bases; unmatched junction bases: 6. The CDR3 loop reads CASSLGRGGFFTDTQYF. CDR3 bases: TGTGCCAGCAGCTTAGGGCGGGGGGGCTTTTTCACAGATACGCAGTATTTT.

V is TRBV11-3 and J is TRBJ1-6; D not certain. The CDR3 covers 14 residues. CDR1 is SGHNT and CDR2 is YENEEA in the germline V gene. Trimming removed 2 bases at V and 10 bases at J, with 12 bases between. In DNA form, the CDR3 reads TGTGCCAGCAGCTTAAGCGGGGATGGGTCACCCCTCCACTTT. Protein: CASSLSGDGSPLHF. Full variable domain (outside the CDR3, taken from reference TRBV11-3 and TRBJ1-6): EAGVVQSPRYKIIEKKQPVAFWCNPISGHNTLYWYLQNLGQGPELLIRYENEEAVDDSQLPKDRFSAERLKGVDSTLKIQPAELGDSAVYLCASSLSGDGSPLHFGNGTRLTVT.

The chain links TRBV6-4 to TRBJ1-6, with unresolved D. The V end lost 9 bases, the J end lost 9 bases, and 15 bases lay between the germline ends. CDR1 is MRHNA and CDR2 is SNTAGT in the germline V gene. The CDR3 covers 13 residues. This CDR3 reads CASSVDLGSPLHF. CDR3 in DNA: TGTGCCAGTTCGGTGGATCTCGGTTCACCCCTCCACTTT.